The 24 T cell receptor beta chains presented below share a single source sample, sequenced in a study of control samples from healthy donors and cancer patients. TCRdb's table, derived via immunoSEQ multiplex PCR, lists solely in-frame clones and lacks some. The data contain around 80,000 clones, approximately 90% of them singletons. The material sequenced was blood. These receptors all come from a woman between 50 and 59 years old in good health.

The chain couples TRBV12-3 or TRBV12-4 to TRBJ2-7, with D uncertain. The CDR3 runs 11 residues. The V end was cut by 5 bases, the J end by 6 bases, with 8 bases between. In DNA form, the CDR3 reads TGTGCCAGCAGTCAATTTTCCGAGCAGTACTTC. This encodes CASSQFSEQYF.

This chain links TRBV5-4 with TRBJ2-7; possibly TRBD2 for D (6 bases). V was cut by 0 bases and J by 3 bases, with 10 bases left in between. Germline CDR1 and CDR2: SGHNT and YYREEE (reference sequence). The CDR3 totals 14 residues. For the CDR3, the DNA is TGTGCCAGCAGCTTGGGACTAGGAAACTACGAGCAGTACTTC. Amino acids: CASSLGLGNYEQYF.

This clone was seen once. The V call is TRBV6-5, the J call TRBJ1-3; D gene unclear. This CDR3 is 13 amino acids long. The germline V and J ends were trimmed by 6 bases and 0 bases, with 6 bases remaining between them. Per germline, CDR1 MNHEY and CDR2 SVGAGI. CDR3 in amino acids: CASSVNSGNTIYF. In nucleotides, the CDR3 is TGTGCCAGCAGCGTTAACTCTGGAAACACCATATATTTT.

The chain has TRBV5-1 and TRBJ1-2; D is unresolved. Germline CDR1 and CDR2: SGHRS and YFSETQ. Trimming pared 4 bases from V and 8 bases from J, leaving 9 bases between. The CDR3 runs to 11 residues. For the CDR3, the DNA is TGCGCCAGCAGCCTAGGGTACGGCTACACCTTC. This translates into CASSLGYGYTF.

CDR3 nucleotides: TGTGCCAGCAGCCAAGTGTTTGGCGGGGGGGCCCCGGGCTCCTACAATGAGCAGTTCTTC. Protein: CASSQVFGGGAPGSYNEQFF. V usage is TRBV3-1 (or the pseudogene TRBV3-2) and J usage is TRBJ2-1, with 9 bases that match TRBD2. Germline loops: CDR1 LGHDT, CDR2 YNNKEL (reference sequence). V lost 1 base and J lost 0; bases outside the gene matches: 13. This CDR3 region has 20 residues.

The J gene is TRBJ2-1, the V gene TRBV18, with unresolved D. Germline V gives CDR1 KGHSH, CDR2 LQKENI. The CDR3 has 13 residues. V lost 3 bases and J lost 9, with 12 bases in between. The CDR3 DNA reads as TGTGCCAGCTCACCCGACCAGAAGGGTGAGCAGTTCTTC. Its translation is CASSPDQKGEQFF.

About this clone: The identical CDR3 is also encoded by other nucleotide sequences in the sample. The rearrangement joins TRBV3-1 (or the pseudogene TRBV3-2) to TRBJ2-7; TRBD1 matches at 8 bases. V lost 3 bases and J lost 9; bases outside the gene matches: 13. The CDR3 is 15 residues long. The germline gives CDR1 LGHDT, CDR2 YNNKEL (reference sequence). For the CDR3, the DNA is TGTGCCAGCAGCCAGGGGACAGGTTTATTATCTGTGCAGTACTTC. Translation: CASSQGTGLLSVQYF.

The V and J genes are TRBV3-1 (or the pseudogene TRBV3-2) and TRBJ1-4; tentatively, D is TRBD1 (6 bases). CDR3 size: 17 residues. Germline values: CDR1 LGHDT, CDR2 YNNKEL (reference sequence). V was pared by 2 bases and J by 5 bases, with 18 bases between. The DNA of the CDR3 is TGTGCCAGCAGCCAACGCCCAGGGACCAGGGGAAATGAAAAACTGTTTTTT. Translating it yields CASSQRPGTRGNEKLFF.

This chain joins TRBV11-2 and TRBJ1-2; D is uncertain. The ends were cut back, 0 bases at V and 7 bases at J, with 12 bases in the middle. Germline V gene lookup returns CDR1 SGHAT and CDR2 FQNNGV. This CDR3 has 14 amino acids. CDR3 in amino acids: CASSLERVTGGYTF. CDR3 coding DNA: TGTGCCAGCAGCTTAGAGAGGGTTACTGGTGGCTACACCTTC.

The rearrangement links TRBV6-5 to TRBJ1-3; 10 nucleotides agree with TRBD1. This CDR3 contains 14 residues. Trimming removed 8 bases from V and 6 bases from J; junction bases left unmatched: 7. CDR1 and CDR2 (germline): MNHEY, SVGAGI. This CDR3 reads CASGRQGAKNTIYF. For the CDR3, the DNA is TGTGCCAGCGGGAGACAGGGGGCTAAAAACACCATATATTTT.

The chain uses TRBV4-2 and TRBJ2-3; the D gene is possibly TRBD2 (6 bases). CDR1 and CDR2 (germline): LGHNA, YNFKEQ. The CDR3 spans 14 residues. The V end lost 5 bases, the J end lost 3 bases, and 12 bases lay between the germline ends. The chain's CDR3 is CASSFDGGTDTQYF. In DNA form, the CDR3 reads TGTGCCAGCAGCTTCGATGGGGGGACAGATACGCAGTATTTT.

The rearrangement links TRBV6-5 to TRBJ2-7, with a possible D match to TRBD2 (6 bases). CDR1 is MNHEY and CDR2 is SVGAGI in the germline V gene. CDR3 length: 15 residues. With 6 bases removed from V and 3 bases from J, the gap between germline ends came to 18 bases. This chain's CDR3 is CASRVTGARGYEQYF. Written as DNA, the CDR3 is TGTGCCAGCAGGGTTACGGGAGCCCGGGGCTACGAGCAGTACTTC.

The chain is built from TRBV9 and TRBJ1-1; D ambiguous. V dropped 3 bases and J dropped 1 base, with 7 bases sitting between them. The CDR3 extends over 13 amino acids. The germline gives CDR1 SGDLS, CDR2 YYNGEE. The CDR3 DNA is TGTGCCAGCAGCGCGGACCCGAACACTGAAGCTTTCTTT. Its protein is CASSADPNTEAFF.

The genes are TRBV6-5 and TRBJ2-7; D is perhaps TRBD2 (5 bases). V was cut by 2 bases and J by 0 bases, with 8 bases left in between. Germline V CDR1 and CDR2: MNHEY, SVGAGI. There are 14 residues in the CDR3. This chain's CDR3 is CASSYRGSSYEQYF. The CDR3 bases are TGTGCCAGCAGTTACAGAGGGAGCTCCTACGAGCAGTACTTC.

The chain joins TRBV9 to TRBJ2-3; tentative D call: TRBD1 (6 bases). Germline V gene lookup returns CDR1 SGDLS and CDR2 YYNGEE. This CDR3 contains 15 residues. Between the trimmed V and J ends, which lost 3 bases and 0 bases, there was a span of 11 bases. For the CDR3, the DNA is TGTGCCAGCAGCGCCGGACAGAGCAGCACAGATACGCAGTATTTT. This encodes CASSAGQSSTDTQYF.

DNA for the CDR3: TGCGCCAGCAGCTTGGCCGGGACCACCTACGAGCAGTACTTC. Amino acids: CASSLAGTTYEQYF. J is TRBJ2-7 and V is TRBV5-1; the D gene could be TRBD1 or TRBD2 (5 bases each). V lost 0 bases and J 2 bases, leaving 9 bases between the germline ends. There are 14 residues in the CDR3. Germline CDR1 SGHRS, CDR2 YFSETQ.

V gene TRBV27 combines with J gene TRBJ1-5; 9 bases are a match to TRBD1. The better agreement between TRBJ1-3 and the DNA end casts doubt on the J call. This CDR3 is built from 14 residues. Germline V lookup: CDR1 MNHEY, CDR2 SMNVEV (reference sequence). This chain's CDR3 is CASSLSGSGQGIYF. In DNA, the CDR3 is TGTGCCAGCAGTTTAAGTGGATCGGGACAGGGAATATATTTT.

The J gene is TRBJ1-4, the V gene TRBV6-6; no definite D call. Trimming shortened V by 2 bases and J by 4 bases, and 11 bases separated the two germline ends. CDR3 length: 15 residues. Germline lookup yields CDR1 MNHNY and CDR2 SVGAGI (reference sequence). The CDR3: CASSYSTLFNEKLFF. DNA of the CDR3: TGTGCCAGCAGTTACAGTACTCTCTTTAATGAAAAACTGTTTTTT.

The rearrangement joins TRBV9 to TRBJ2-7; D is ambiguous. Germline V gene lookup returns CDR1 SGDLS and CDR2 YYNGEE. CDR3 size: 13 residues. With 3 bases removed from V and 2 bases from J, the gap between germline ends came to 9 bases. CDR3 nucleotide sequence: TGTGCCAGCAGCGCGAGACTTGCCTACGAGCAGTACTTC. Protein product: CASSARLAYEQYF.

This clone has more than one count but fewer than ten. The chain employs TRBV7-9 and TRBJ1-2; the D is unclear. This CDR3 region has 13 residues. From germline, CDR1 is SEHNR and CDR2 FQNEAQ (reference sequence). V was cut by 0 bases and J by 4 bases, with 6 bases left in between. The CDR3 loop is CASSLADFYGYTF. The CDR3 coding sequence is TGTGCCAGCAGCTTAGCAGATTTCTATGGCTACACCTTC.

The CDR3 DNA reads as TGTGCCGCCGAGCGAGGGGGGCCCTACAATGAGCAGTTCTTC. Amino acid sequence: CAAERGGPYNEQFF. The chain recombines TRBV7-6 with TRBJ2-1; TRBD1 or TRBD2 may be the D gene (6 bases each). V was clipped by 11 bases and J by 2 bases, with 16 bases between them. The germline CDR1 and CDR2 sequences are SGHVS and FNYEAQ. The CDR3 has 14 residues.

The gene calls are TRBV6-5 and TRBJ1-1; D not certain. Germline assignment: CDR1 MNHEY and CDR2 SVGAGI. Trimming left V 7 bases short and J 6 bases short, with 12 bases between. The CDR3 has 12 residues. The CDR3 here is CASTKIGAEAFF. In DNA, the CDR3 is TGTGCCAGCACCAAAATCGGGGCTGAAGCTTTCTTT.

The V gene is TRBV5-1, the J gene TRBJ2-1, with D possibly TRBD2 on 6 matching bases. From germline, CDR1 is SGHRS and CDR2 YFSETQ. The CDR3 sequence is 14 residues long. V was cut by 0 bases and J by 10 bases, with 14 bases left in between. The DNA for the CDR3 is TGCGCCAGCAGCTTGGGGAGCTCGGAGGGAGAGCAGTTCTTC. Amino acid sequence: CASSLGSSEGEQFF.

The chain employs TRBV5-5 and TRBJ1-1; 11 bases are shared with TRBD1. The CDR3 consists of 14 residues. Trimming took 4 bases from V and 5 from J; bases not matched to a gene: 4. Germline assignment: CDR1 SGHKS and CDR2 YYEKEE (reference sequence). This CDR3 reads CASSRGQGDTEAFF. The CDR3 bases are TGTGCCAGCAGCAGGGGACAGGGGGATACTGAAGCTTTCTTT.